The clone carrying this T cell receptor (beta chain) was picked up a small number of times. CDR1 and CDR2 from the germline V gene are LGHNA and YSLEER. The ends lost 2 bases at V and 6 bases at J; junction bases unmatched: 5. The CDR3 has 14 residues. It was the library that attached unique molecular identifiers to individual cDNA molecules. TCRdb redid the calling of the RACE reads with MiXCR, one entry per CDR3 protein. The repertoire includes 250,000 or so distinct CDR3 sequences, about 7.7% of them detected once, and 0.9% to 1.5% sits in the top ten. Time point described: pre-sensitization, week 0. The treatment denotes: therapeutic diphenylcyclopropenone sensitization with weekly scalp DPC. Donors, patients with alopecia ranging from 18 to 70 years old and judged suitable for DPC, provided samples. This sample was included in a study of human T cells and chemical hapten exposure.

The TCR was taken from a man aged 18 to 35 with alopecia areata. Some clones in this sample may be carry-over from other donors' samples. This rearrangement joins TRBV4-3 to TRBJ1-1; 8 positions match TRBD1. The sequences come from whole blood, collected in connection with sensitization to the hapten diphenylcyclopropenone (DPC). For the CDR3, the DNA is TGCGCCAGCAGCCAAAATGACAGGGGCCCTGAAGCTTTCTTT. Encoded protein: CASSQNDRGPEAFF.